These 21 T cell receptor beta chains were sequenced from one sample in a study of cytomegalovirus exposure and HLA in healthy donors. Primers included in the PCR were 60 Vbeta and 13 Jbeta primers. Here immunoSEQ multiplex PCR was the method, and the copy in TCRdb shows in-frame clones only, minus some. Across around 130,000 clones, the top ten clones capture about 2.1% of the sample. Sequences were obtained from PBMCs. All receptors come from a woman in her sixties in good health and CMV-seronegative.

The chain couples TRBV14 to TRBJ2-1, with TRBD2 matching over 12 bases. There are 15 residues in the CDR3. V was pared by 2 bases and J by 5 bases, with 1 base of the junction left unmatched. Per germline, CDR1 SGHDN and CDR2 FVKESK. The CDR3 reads CASSQTSGGHNEQFF. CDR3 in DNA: TGTGCCAGCAGCCAAACTAGCGGGGGGCACAATGAGCAGTTCTTC.

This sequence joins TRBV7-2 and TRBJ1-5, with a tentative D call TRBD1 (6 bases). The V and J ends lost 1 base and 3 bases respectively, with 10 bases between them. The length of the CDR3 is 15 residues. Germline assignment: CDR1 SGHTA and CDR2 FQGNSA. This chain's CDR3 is CASSLDRDINQPQHF. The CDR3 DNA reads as TGTGCCAGCAGCTTAGACAGGGATATCAATCAGCCCCAGCATTTT.

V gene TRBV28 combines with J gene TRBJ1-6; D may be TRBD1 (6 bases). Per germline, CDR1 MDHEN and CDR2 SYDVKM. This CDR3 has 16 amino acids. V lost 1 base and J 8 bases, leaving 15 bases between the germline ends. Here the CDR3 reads CASSLSAGAGDSPLHF. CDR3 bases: TGTGCCAGCAGTTTATCCGCTGGGGCAGGGGATTCACCCCTCCACTTT.

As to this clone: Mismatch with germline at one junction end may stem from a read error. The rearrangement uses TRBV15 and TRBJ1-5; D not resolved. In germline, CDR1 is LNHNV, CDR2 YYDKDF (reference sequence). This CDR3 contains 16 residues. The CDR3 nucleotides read TGTGCCACCAGCGGAGATTGGGCAGATAGCAATCAGCCCCAGCATTTT. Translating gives CATSGDWADSNQPQHF. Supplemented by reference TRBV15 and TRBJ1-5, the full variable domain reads DAMVIQNPRYQVTQFGKPVTLSCSQTLNHNVMYWYQQKSSQAPKLLFHYYDKDFNNEADTPDNFQSRRPNTSFCFLDIRSPGLGDTAMYLCATSGDWADSNQPQHFGDGTRLSIL.

CDR3 loop: CASKVRQGRTYEQYF. The CDR3 DNA is TGTGCCAGCAAGGTGAGACAGGGGAGGACCTACGAGCAGTACTTC. This rearrangement joins TRBV28 to TRBJ2-7; 8 nucleotides line up with TRBD1. Germline-derived CDR1 and CDR2 are MDHEN and SYDVKM. V gave up 7 bases and J gave up 2 bases; unmatched junction bases: 10. This CDR3 has 15 amino acids.

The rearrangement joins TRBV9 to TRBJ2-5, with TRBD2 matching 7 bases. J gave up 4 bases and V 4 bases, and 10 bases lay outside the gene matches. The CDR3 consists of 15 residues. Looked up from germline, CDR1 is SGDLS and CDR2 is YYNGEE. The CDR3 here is CASSPQAGLRETQYF. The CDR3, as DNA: TGTGCCAGCAGCCCTCAAGCGGGGCTAAGAGAGACCCAGTACTTC. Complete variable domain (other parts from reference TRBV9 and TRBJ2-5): DSGVTQTPKHLITATGQRVTLRCSPRSGDLSVYWYQQSLDQGLQFLIQYYNGEERAKGNILERFSAQQFPDLHSELNLSSLELGDSALYFCASSPQAGLRETQYFGPGTRLLVL.

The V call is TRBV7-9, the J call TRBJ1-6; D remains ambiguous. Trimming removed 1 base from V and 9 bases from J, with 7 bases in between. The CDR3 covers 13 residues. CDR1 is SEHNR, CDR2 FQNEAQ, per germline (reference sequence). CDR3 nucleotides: TGTGCCAGCAGCTTAGAGGGAGGTTCACCCCTCCACTTT. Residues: CASSLEGGSPLHF.

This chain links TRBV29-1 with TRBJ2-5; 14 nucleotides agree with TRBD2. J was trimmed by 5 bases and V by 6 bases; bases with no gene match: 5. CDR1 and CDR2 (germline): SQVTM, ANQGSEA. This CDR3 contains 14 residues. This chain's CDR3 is CSVSGTSGSETQYF. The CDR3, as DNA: TGCAGCGTCAGCGGGACTAGCGGGAGCGAGACCCAGTACTTC. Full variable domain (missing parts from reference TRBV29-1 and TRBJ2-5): SAVISQKPSRDICQRGTSLTIQCQVDSQVTMMFWYRQQPGQSLTLIATANQGSEATYESGFVIDKFPISRPNLTFSTLTVSNMSPEDSSIYLCSVSGTSGSETQYFGPGTRLLVL.

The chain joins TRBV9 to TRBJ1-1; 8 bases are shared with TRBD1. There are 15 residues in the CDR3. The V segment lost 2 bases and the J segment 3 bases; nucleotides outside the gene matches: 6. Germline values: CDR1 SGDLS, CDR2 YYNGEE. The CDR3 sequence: CASSVHQGADTEAFF. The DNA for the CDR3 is TGTGCCAGCAGCGTCCACCAGGGGGCGGACACTGAAGCTTTCTTT.

The CDR3 sequence: CASSLGAGGRNNEQFF. CDR3 bases: TGTGCCAGCAGCTTGGGAGCCGGAGGCCGTAACAATGAGCAGTTCTTC. V usage is TRBV7-9 and J usage is TRBJ2-1, with a tentative D call TRBD2 (5 bases). The CDR3 runs to 16 residues. Looked up from germline, CDR1 is SEHNR and CDR2 is FQNEAQ (reference sequence). V was cut by 3 bases and J by 5 bases, with 17 bases left in between. Filled out from reference TRBV7-9 and TRBJ2-1, the complete variable domain reads DTGVSQNPRHKITKRGQNVTFRCDPISEHNRLYWYRQTLGQGPEFLTYFQNEAQLEKSRLLSDRFSAERPKGSFSTLEIQRTEQGDSAMYLCASSLGAGGRNNEQFFGPGTRLTVL.

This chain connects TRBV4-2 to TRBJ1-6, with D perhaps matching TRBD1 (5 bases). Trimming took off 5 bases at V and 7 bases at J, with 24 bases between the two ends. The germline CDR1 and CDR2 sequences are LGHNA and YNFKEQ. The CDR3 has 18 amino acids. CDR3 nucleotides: TGTGCCAGCAGCGGCCGACTGACACCGACAGAAATAAATTCACCCCTCCACTTT. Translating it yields CASSGRLTPTEINSPLHF.

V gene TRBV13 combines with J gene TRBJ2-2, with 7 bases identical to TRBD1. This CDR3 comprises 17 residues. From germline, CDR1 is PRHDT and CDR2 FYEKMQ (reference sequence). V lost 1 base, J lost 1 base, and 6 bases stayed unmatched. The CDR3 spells CASSLVSQGRNTGELFF. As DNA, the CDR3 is TGTGCCAGCAGCTTAGTCTCACAGGGGCGGAACACCGGGGAGCTGTTTTTT.

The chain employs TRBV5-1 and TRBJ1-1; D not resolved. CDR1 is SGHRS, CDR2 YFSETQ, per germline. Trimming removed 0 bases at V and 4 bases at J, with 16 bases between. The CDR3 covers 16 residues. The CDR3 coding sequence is TGCGCCAGCAGCTTGGCCGGATGGGAGGTGGGCACTGAAGCTTTCTTT. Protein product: CASSLAGWEVGTEAFF.

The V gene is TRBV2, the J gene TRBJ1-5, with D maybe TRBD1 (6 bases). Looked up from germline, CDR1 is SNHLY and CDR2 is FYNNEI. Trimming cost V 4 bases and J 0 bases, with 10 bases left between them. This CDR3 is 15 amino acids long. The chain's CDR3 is CASSGTVHSNQPQHF. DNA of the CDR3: TGTGCCAGCAGTGGGACAGTCCATAGCAATCAGCCCCAGCATTTT.

CDR3 protein: CASSHEQGVGNTIYF. The CDR3 DNA reads as TGTGCCAGCAGCCACGAACAGGGAGTTGGAAACACCATATATTTT. The chain carries TRBV28 and TRBJ1-3; D perhaps matches TRBD1 (6 bases). The germline V gene has CDR1 MDHEN and CDR2 SYDVKM. Trimming pared 6 bases from V and 3 bases from J, leaving 15 bases between. The CDR3 loop spans 15 amino acids.

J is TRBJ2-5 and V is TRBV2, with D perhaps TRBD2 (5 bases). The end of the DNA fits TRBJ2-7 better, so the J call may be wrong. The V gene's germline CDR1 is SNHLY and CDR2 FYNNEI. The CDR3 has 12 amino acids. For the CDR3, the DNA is TGTGCCAGCACCGGAACGGGGTACGAGCAGTACTTC. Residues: CASTGTGYEQYF.

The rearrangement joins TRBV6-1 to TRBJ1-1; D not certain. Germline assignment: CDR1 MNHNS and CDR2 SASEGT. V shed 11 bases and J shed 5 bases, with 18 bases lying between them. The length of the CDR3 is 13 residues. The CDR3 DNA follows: TGTGCCCCCCGCGGCCCCGCCTGGACTGAAGCTTTCTTT. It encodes CAPRGPAWTEAFF.

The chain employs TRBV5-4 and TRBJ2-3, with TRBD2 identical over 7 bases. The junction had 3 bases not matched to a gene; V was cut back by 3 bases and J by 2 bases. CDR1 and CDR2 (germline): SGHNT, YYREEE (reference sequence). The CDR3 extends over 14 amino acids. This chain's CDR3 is CASSWGTNTDTQYF. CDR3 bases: TGTGCCAGCAGCTGGGGGACTAACACAGATACGCAGTATTTT.

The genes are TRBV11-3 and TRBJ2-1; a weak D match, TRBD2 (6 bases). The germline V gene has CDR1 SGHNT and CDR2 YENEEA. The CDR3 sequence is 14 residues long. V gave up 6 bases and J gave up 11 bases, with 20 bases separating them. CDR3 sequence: CASSGPGGGSKQFF. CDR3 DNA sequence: TGTGCCAGCAGTGGTCCAGGTGGGGGGAGCAAGCAGTTCTTC.

The CDR3 DNA reads as TGTGCCAGTAGTACGGGGCGCAGCGGGGGAAACACTGAAGCTTTCTTT. Protein product: CASSTGRSGGNTEAFF. The chain is built from TRBV19 and TRBJ1-1; D is possibly TRBD1 (5 bases). The V gene lost 4 bases and the J gene lost 2 bases, with 17 bases spanning the gap. CDR1 is LNHDA, CDR2 SQIVND, per germline (reference sequence). The CDR3 extends over 16 amino acids.

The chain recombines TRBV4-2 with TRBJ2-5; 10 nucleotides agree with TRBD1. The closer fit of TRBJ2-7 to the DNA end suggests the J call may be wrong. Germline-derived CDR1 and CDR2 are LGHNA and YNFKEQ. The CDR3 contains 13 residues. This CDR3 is CATGDRGLSEQYF. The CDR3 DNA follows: TGTGCCACCGGCGACAGGGGGCTATCCGAGCAGTACTTC.